The source of this T cell receptor beta chain is a study of cytomegalovirus exposure and HLA in healthy donors (dated by TCRdb to about 2017). The study in broad terms: In an earlier analysis of some 610 of the donors, less than 350 Gb of sequence data and 100 million or so unique TCR beta sequences from about 180 million T cells were reported. Rather than using new phenotypic data, the later analysis identified candidate immune exposures from TCR beta sequences and from how often those sequences occurred across donors. Genome-wide SNP genotypes for about 65% of the 666 donors were used in a later genetic analysis, which treated that subset as a discovery cohort. Using immunosequencing, the study profiled T cell repertoires from fewer than 700 subjects and related those repertoires to cytomegalovirus serostatus. Both class I and class II loci were covered by HLA typing, at four-digit resolution. In addition to the first cohort of 650 to 800 subjects, a separate validation cohort of approximately 120 different subjects was used. An early release that covered around 590 HLA-typed donors contained around 300 gigabases of sequencing data and about 84 million unique TCR sequences. The study aimed to test whether cataloging public T cell receptors could reveal signatures of past pathogen exposure. Among around 400 genotyped donors of the cohort, an average of about 240,000 unique TCR beta nucleotide sequences were sequenced per donor, roughly a sixth of them non-productive. The number of donors typed differed by locus, with about 629-630 for A, B, C, DRB1 and DQB1, around 560 for DQA1, 600 to 610 for DPA1, and some 440 for DPB1. The genetic ancestry cluster associated with self-reported Caucasian donors included roughly four fifths of the approximately 400 genotyped donors. High-throughput TCR immunosequencing, statistical association of individual TCRs with disease status, and machine learning were combined to predict cytomegalovirus infection status. Every repertoire in the discovery cohort had been generated on one and the same sequencing platform. About five DR-DQ haplotypes were treated as single units for association and clustering because of strong linkage in the cohort. Donor age, sex, ethnicity and CMV serostatus were collected together with the repertoire data. An earlier analysis of fewer than 700 of the donors applied high-throughput TCR beta sequencing to assess whether each TCR beta V gene segment acted as functional or pseudogenic. A later analysis re-analyzed previously published TCR beta repertoires from approximately 700 donors and added high-resolution HLA genotyping to study TCR occurrence patterns. What the work shows at the level of the full study, not this receptor alone: In both the original and validation cohorts, the classifier was reported to diagnose cytomegalovirus status with high specificity and sensitivity. In a later analysis, HLA-associated TCR beta chains were found to be more clonally expanded and to have lower generation probabilities than equally common non-associated chains. A later analysis reported that several top co-occurrence clusters appeared linked to parvovirus B19, influenza, CMV and Epstein-Barr virus. Immune exposure information for the cohort was limited to CMV serostatus. Broadly in line with IMGT annotations, most TCR beta V segments showed up in productive rearrangements about 90% or about 30% of the time in an earlier analysis of 450 to 750 of the donors. Strong co-occurrence of HLA alleles, especially DR and DQ, made assigning TCR associations to individual alleles difficult. Because HLA typing was missing for some donors at each locus, association tests included only the typed subset. Most CMV-associated TCR beta chains appeared to be HLA-restricted in a later analysis, and the HLA associations seemed to be driven largely by CMV exposure. Correlated functional status among segregating V segments might be attributable to linkage disequilibrium, but an unknown experimental factor could not be ruled out. Across donors, most TCR sequences were observed very rarely, whereas some public TCRs were present in many individuals. A further reported finding was that TCR beta sequences accurately predicted the HLA-A and HLA-B alleles for most subjects in the first cohort. In a later analysis, TCR association rates were found to vary across HLA loci, with the most associated TCRs seen for DRB1 alleles and the fewest for HLA-C alleles. The earlier analysis of a few hundred of the donors excluded some 15 rarely observed V segments, including chromosome 9 orphons, because counts were too low. Presence/absence analyses assumed roughly uniform sequencing depth across donors, an assumption that may not hold. According to a later genetic analysis, donors in an Asian-associated ancestry cluster had fewer N-insertions in productive TCRs than the approximately 700-donor mean. In a later analysis, some 17,000 TCR beta sequences were associated with specific HLA alleles at a false discovery rate of 0.05. In a later genetic analysis, a missense DCLRE1C variant was associated with V-gene and J-gene trimming of TCR beta chains, and the association was replicated in an independent cohort. A total of about 180 TCR beta chains were listed by the study as associated with cytomegalovirus. This cohort had only TCR beta chains sequenced, and the lack of alpha or paired-chain data limited which features could be detected. A cluster of highly shared sequence variants was judged likely to be a technical artifact of the sequencing pipeline. It was suggested by the authors that the approach could potentially be generalized to other disease states and immunological phenotypes. Some IMGT-functional V segments, including TRBV6-2 and TRBV6-3, could not be told apart with the 87-base-pair reads, so those segments were excluded. In vitro tests confirmed that a few of the cytomegalovirus-associated TCR beta chains recognize cytomegalovirus antigens.

Library prep was done by the immunoSEQ multiplex PCR assay. A mixture of 60 forward primers for TCR Vbeta segments and 13 reverse primers for TCR Jbeta segments was used in the multiplex PCR. Amplification of the CDR3 region of rearranged TCR beta genes was performed with a multiplex PCR assay on genomic DNA. The Illumina HiSeq System was used to sequence the amplified TCR beta libraries as 87-base-pair reads. On the authors' methods: A later analysis counted 75 million to 100 million unique TCR beta chains across the 666 repertoires, and some 11 million of these chains were shared by at least two donors. Raw reads were error-corrected and collapsed into unique sequences by a nearest-neighbor algorithm in which closely related sequences were merged to remove PCR and sequencing errors. V, D and J gene segments were assigned by aligning CDR3 sequences to IMGT reference sequences. For a sequence to be retained, a match of at least six nucleotides was required to both a V gene segment and a J gene segment. A rearrangement was called productive if the CDR3 had no stop codons and remained in frame with V and J, and every other rearrangement was called non-productive. CDR3 was defined by IMGT convention, running from the second conserved V-encoded cysteine to the conserved J-encoded phenylalanine. In an earlier analysis of around 540 of the donors, sequences lacking an unambiguous match to a single V gene segment were excluded. In an earlier analysis of a few hundred of the donors, V segments were called functional above 56.7% productive rearrangements and were called segregating when the between-donor standard deviation exceeded 5%. A statistical classification framework was developed to diagnose cytomegalovirus status using the catalog of TCR beta chain sequences. A later analysis assigned V and J genes by comparing TCR nucleotide sequences with IMGT/GENE-DB human TR gene sequences. The TCRdist pipeline was used in a later analysis to assign CDR3 sequences and most-parsimonious VDJ recombination scenarios. In a later analysis, each TCR beta chain was defined by its CDR3 amino acid sequence together with its V-gene family, and reads lacking a unique V-gene family were excluded. A later analysis removed 592 highly shared, low-generation-probability nucleotide sequences to deal with suspected cross-contamination and a sequencing artifact. For each public chain, a later analysis derived a clonal expansion index from normalized ranks of inferred template counts within each repertoire. A later analysis computed generation probabilities with a VDJ recombination model fitted to out-of-frame rearrangements, and checked the results against IGoR. Hypergeometric tests were used in a later analysis to score TCR-TCR, TCR-HLA and TCR-CMV co-occurrence, with a repertoire-size bias correction applied to the TCR pairs. A later analysis estimated false discovery rates by permuting HLA or CMV assignments 20 times. In a later analysis, co-occurring TCRs were grouped using DBSCAN, with TCRdist sequence similarity added in when clustering inside HLA-allele-positive subsets. Repertoires with fewer than 30,000 or more than 120,000 public chains, plus five repertoires with anomalous nucleotide sharing, were excluded from co-occurrence clustering. As stored in TCRdb, this immuneACCESS dataset retains in-frame rearrangements with V and J assigned. A fraction of the clones does not appear; measured against another copy, unresolved V genes explain less than half of the discrepancy, and the remainder lacks a known reason. Clone size and V and J calls were adopted from that table, with D and trimming inferred from the DNA. This sample gives 150,000 to 200,000 clones in total; roughly four fifths of them show up just once. The ten largest clones represent about 4.4% of the sample.

The cohort consisted of some 730 healthy bone marrow donors. All cohort members were sampled while nominally healthy, although unrecorded immune exposures were likely present. The donor was CMV seronegative and belonged to the group of 350 to 400 seronegative cohort members. Every donor gave a peripheral blood sample, and the peripheral blood mononuclear cells from that sample were used for TCR beta sequencing. The Qiagen DNeasy Blood Extraction Kit was used to extract genomic DNA from the blood cell samples. About this clone itself: Its antigen remains unidentified. Per-base qualities were not stored, and no clone one base away is much larger.

A distance of 8 bases separates the germline ends of V and J, which lose 4 bases and 4 bases respectively. The CDR3 goes from the cysteine to the phenylalanine over 14 residues. Only the CDR3 DNA stays, 42 bases, in frame from base 1. In the germline V gene (reference sequence), CDR1 corresponds to SEHNR and CDR2 to FQNEAQ. Sequencing was performed on PBMCs. The chain was built from TRBV7-9 and TRBJ1-6; the D gene remains uncertain. This receptor was obtained from a man aged 35 to 55 in good health and CMV-seronegative. CDR3 sequence: CASSYGIYNSPLHF. The DNA sequence follows: TGTGCCAGCAGCTACGGGATTTATAATTCACCCCTCCACTTT.